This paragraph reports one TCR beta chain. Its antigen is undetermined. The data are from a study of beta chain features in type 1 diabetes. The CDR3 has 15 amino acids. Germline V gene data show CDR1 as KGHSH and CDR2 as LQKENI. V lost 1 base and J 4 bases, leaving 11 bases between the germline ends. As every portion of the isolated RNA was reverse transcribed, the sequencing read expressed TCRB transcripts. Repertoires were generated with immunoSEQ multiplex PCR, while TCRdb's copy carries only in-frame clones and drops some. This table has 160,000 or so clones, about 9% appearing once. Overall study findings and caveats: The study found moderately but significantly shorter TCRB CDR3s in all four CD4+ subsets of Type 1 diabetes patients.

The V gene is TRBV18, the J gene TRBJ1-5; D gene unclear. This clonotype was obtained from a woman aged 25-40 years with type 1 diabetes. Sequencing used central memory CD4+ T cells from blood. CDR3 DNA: TGTGCCAGCTCACCACAGGTCAGCGGAAATCAGCCCCAGCATTTT. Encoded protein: CASSPQVSGNQPQHF.